This T cell receptor (beta chain) was observed in a study of read filtering for tumor transcriptome and immune sequencing. Overall study context: TCR-mapped reads were about 4 to 11 million with IR-seq versus roughly 75 to 1,400 with RNA-seq.

This library used roughly 430 ng RNA and molecular barcoded adaptors spanning alpha/delta and beta/gamma chains. TCRdb re-called the reads with MiXCR, one entry per CDR3 protein. In the table there are approximately 140,000 distinct CDR3 sequences, roughly an eighth of which are singletons. V gave up 3 bases and J gave up 5 bases, with 10 bases separating them. There are 14 residues in the CDR3. Germline V gene lookup returns CDR1 MNHEY and CDR2 SMNVEV (reference sequence). Source material: a population of CD138-negative cells sorted from bone marrow. This rearrangement joins TRBV27 to TRBJ2-2; weak D call: TRBD2 (5 bases). The receptor's source is a donor at least 40 years old with multiple myeloma. The CDR3 here is CASSFLLDTGELFF. CDR3 DNA sequence: TGTGCCAGCAGTTTCTTACTAGATACCGGGGAGCTGTTTTTT.